This T cell receptor beta chain was profiled in a study of OX40 agonist ivuxolimab in advanced cancers. Study as a whole: An agonistic human IgG2 monoclonal antibody against OX40 (CD134) was given. Intravenous ivuxolimab was administered to patients every 2 weeks at 0.01 to 10 mg/kg.

General study findings and limits: Relative to CD4+, CD8+ T cells held more expanded clones on average. The study did not work out the antigen specificity of the expanded peripheral T cells.

This clone was seen once. Its target is not known. J was trimmed by 6 bases and V by 3 bases; bases with no gene match: 4. The CDR3 length is 13 residues. In germline, CDR1 is SGHTA, CDR2 FQGNSA. Generated by immunoSEQ multiplex PCR, the TCRdb table keeps only in-frame clones and is missing some. The table includes 75,000 to 90,000 clones, approximately 90% detected once. The gene calls are TRBV7-2 and TRBJ2-7; 8 bases are shared with TRBD1. The receptor was derived from an adult with an advanced solid tumor such as melanoma, head and neck, liver or kidney cancer. The sequenced sample was CD4+ or CD8+ T cells sorted from blood, obtained in a trial of the OX40 agonist ivuxolimab. The CDR3 sequence: CASSFDRGSEQYF. CDR3 DNA sequence: TGTGCCAGCAGCTTTGACAGGGGAAGCGAGCAGTACTTC.